The T cell receptor (beta chain) under discussion was sequenced for a study of cytomegalovirus exposure and HLA in healthy donors. Whole-study findings and limits: A later analysis found most CMV-associated TCR beta chains apparently HLA-restricted. The productive fraction for most TCR beta V segments was about 90% or about 30% in an earlier analysis.

The table lists this clone with a few counts. What it binds is not known. Trimming left V 4 bases short and J 0 bases short, with 7 bases between. The CDR3 spans 13 residues. Germline V lookup: CDR1 MNHEY, CDR2 SVGAGI. PCR was performed using 60 Vbeta and 13 Jbeta primers. Clones were read by immunoSEQ multiplex PCR, and TCRdb kept only the in-frame ones, dropping some. The table shows roughly 170,000 clones, with roughly 70% occurring only once. This TCR was sampled from a girl between 10 and 17 years old in good health and CMV-seronegative. Material for sequencing was PBMCs. V is TRBV6-5 and J is TRBJ2-7, with D hard to call. The CDR3 spells CASSLQASYEQYF. The DNA of the CDR3 is TGTGCCAGCAGTTTGCAAGCCTCCTACGAGCAGTACTTC.